These 27 T cell receptor beta chains came from one sample sequenced in a study of Ad26.COV2.S vaccination and SARS-CoV-2 variants. The treatment: around 19 received Ad26.COV2.S at low or high dose, single or two shots; several received placebo; per-sample allocation not given. After the first vaccine or placebo injection, samples were drawn on day 63. Clones were sequenced by immunoSEQ multiplex PCR, and TCRdb holds only the in-frame ones, with some missing. The sample includes about 410,000 clones, 80% to 95% of them seen just once. Source: peripheral blood, taken in a trial of Ad26.COV2.S vaccine versus placebo. These receptor sequences come from a person aged 18 to 59 who received the Ad26.COV2.S COVID-19 vaccine or a placebo.

This clone was seen a single time. The chain combines TRBV4-1 with TRBJ2-6; D remains unclear. With 3 bases removed from V and 0 bases from J, the gap between germline ends came to 6 bases. This CDR3 has 15 residues. Germline CDR1 MGHRA, CDR2 YSYEKL. The CDR3 reads CASSHYFSGANVLTF. The CDR3 coding sequence is TGCGCCAGCAGCCACTATTTCTCTGGGGCCAACGTCCTGACTTTC.

This rearrangement joins TRBV12-3 or TRBV12-4 to TRBJ1-1, with D maybe TRBD1 (5 bases). The germline V and J ends were trimmed by 5 bases and 9 bases, with 16 bases remaining between them. The CDR3 loop spans 13 amino acids. CDR3 loop: CASSLPTVFKAFF. The CDR3 DNA follows: TGTGCCAGCAGTCTTCCGACAGTTTTCAAAGCTTTCTTT.

The CDR3 bases are TGCGCCAGCAGCTTGGCCGTAACAGGGGTTGACTACGAGCAGTACTTC. It yields the protein CASSLAVTGVDYEQYF. The rearrangement links TRBV5-1 to TRBJ2-7; the match to TRBD1 covers 7 bases. CDR1 SGHRS and CDR2 YFSETQ come from the germline V gene. J lost 3 bases, V lost 0 bases, and 9 bases had no gene match. The CDR3 runs to 16 residues.

This chain uses TRBV5-6 with TRBJ1-5; the match to TRBD1 covers 7 bases. Germline CDR1 is SGHDT and CDR2 is YYEEEE. The CDR3 sequence is 16 residues long. The V and J ends lost 4 bases and 3 bases, in that order; junction bases with no gene match: 10. The CDR3 region is CASSKQGGLLNQPQHF. CDR3 sequence (DNA): TGTGCCAGCAGCAAGCAGGGGGGATTGCTCAATCAGCCCCAGCATTTT.

V and J are TRBV30 and TRBJ2-3; D unresolved. The CDR3 is 13 amino acids. From germline, CDR1 is GTSNPN and CDR2 SVGIG (reference sequence). Trimming stripped 4 bases from V and 0 bases from J, with 8 bases between. In nucleotides, the CDR3 is TGTGCCTGGACAGATACTAGCACAGATACGCAGTATTTT. Protein sequence: CAWTDTSTDTQYF.

The V gene is TRBV5-4, the J gene TRBJ2-7; a possible D gene is TRBD2 (5 bases). CDR1 and CDR2 from the germline V gene are SGHNT and YYREEE (reference sequence). V was pared by 0 bases and J by 2 bases, with 6 bases between. CDR3 length equals 13 residues. The CDR3 DNA is TGTGCCAGCAGCTTGGGAGGGCCCTACGAGCAGTACTTC. It translates to CASSLGGPYEQYF.

This sequence joins TRBV10-1 and TRBJ2-3; 9 bases fit TRBD1. The ends lost 3 bases at V and 6 bases at J; junction bases unmatched: 10. The germline V gene has CDR1 WNHNN and CDR2 SYGVQD (reference sequence). The CDR3 runs to 16 residues. CDR3 DNA sequence: TGCGCCAGCAGTGATGGCACAGGGGGCACCTCGGATACGCAGTATTTT. This translates into CASSDGTGGTSDTQYF.

The rearrangement uses TRBV11-3 and TRBJ2-1; 7 bases are shared with TRBD2. Germline CDR1 and CDR2: SGHNT and YENEEA. The CDR3 is made up of 14 amino acids. Trimming at V came to 4 bases and at J to 1 base, leaving 1 base not matched to a gene. This CDR3 is CASSWGGSYNEQFF. The CDR3 region has the DNA TGTGCCAGCAGCTGGGGAGGGTCCTACAATGAGCAGTTCTTC.

This clone was counted a few times. The rearrangement uses TRBV2 and TRBJ1-5, with D possibly matching TRBD1 (6 bases). Trimming cost V 6 bases and J 0 bases, with 12 bases left between them. From germline, CDR1 is SNHLY and CDR2 FYNNEI. CDR3 length: 15 amino acids. The DNA for the CDR3 is TGTGCCAGCAGGGCCGGGACAAGTAGCAATCAGCCCCAGCATTTT. Translation: CASRAGTSSNQPQHF.

V usage is TRBV27 and J usage is TRBJ2-1; TRBD2 aligns across 9 bases. CDR1 and CDR2 (germline): MNHEY, SMNVEV (reference sequence). With 1 base clipped from V and 2 bases from J, the junction kept 3 bases outside the gene matches. The CDR3 loop spans 16 amino acids. In DNA, the CDR3 is TGTGCCAGCAGTTTATGGGGCGGGGGGGCCTACAATGAGCAGTTCTTC. Protein: CASSLWGGGAYNEQFF.

The chain couples TRBV24-1 to TRBJ2-3, with a tentative D call TRBD2 (5 bases). Germline values: CDR1 KGHDR, CDR2 SFDVKD. The CDR3 covers 13 residues. V was shortened by 4 bases and J by 9 bases, with 13 bases between the two germline ends. The CDR3 region has the DNA TGTGCCACCAGTGACCCCGGGGTTAGAACGCAGTATTTT. This encodes CATSDPGVRTQYF.

V gene TRBV24-1 combines with J gene TRBJ2-2; possibly TRBD1 for D (5 bases). Germline V gene sequence: CDR1 KGHDR, CDR2 SFDVKD. Trimming removed 0 bases at V and 0 bases at J, with 22 bases between. The CDR3 has 21 amino acids. DNA for the CDR3: TGTGCCACCAGTGATTTGAGTCGTAGGGGCCGTACGACCACGAACACCGGGGAGCTGTTTTTT. Translating gives CATSDLSRRGRTTTNTGELFF.

V and J are TRBV30 and TRBJ1-1, with 8 bases identical to TRBD1. The CDR3 is made up of 13 amino acids. V gave up 4 bases and J gave up 5 bases; unmatched junction bases: 6. Germline lookup yields CDR1 GTSNPN and CDR2 SVGIG (reference sequence). The CDR3 DNA is TGTGCCTGGACCAGGGGGCGCAGGACTGAAGCTTTCTTT. Translating gives CAWTRGRRTEAFF.

V gene TRBV6-5 combines with J gene TRBJ1-5; the D gene is possibly TRBD1 (5 bases). The V and J ends lost 4 bases and 3 bases respectively, with 10 bases between them. The CDR3 runs to 14 residues. Germline V gene sequence: CDR1 MNHEY, CDR2 SVGAGI. CDR3 sequence reads: CASSFGGPNQPQHF. CDR3 DNA: TGTGCCAGCAGTTTTGGGGGACCCAATCAGCCCCAGCATTTT.

This chain uses TRBV19 with TRBJ2-5; no firm D call. V was trimmed by 5 bases and J by 5 bases, leaving 15 bases between them. Per the germline V gene, CDR1 is LNHDA and CDR2 is SQIVND (reference sequence). CDR3 length: 14 amino acids. The CDR3 here is CASSFDRGRETQYF. The CDR3 coding sequence is TGTGCCAGTAGTTTCGACCGAGGTCGGGAGACCCAGTACTTC.

This sequence joins TRBV4-3 and TRBJ2-3; 7 bases are shared with TRBD2. The CDR3 runs 17 residues. Germline V lookup: CDR1 LGHNA, CDR2 YSLEER. The V and J ends lost 2 bases and 1 base, in that order; junction bases with no gene match: 9. In DNA form, the CDR3 reads TGCGCCAGCAGCCAACGCCTCCTCGCGGGGGGCACAGATACGCAGTATTTT. Translating it yields CASSQRLLAGGTDTQYF.

V is TRBV27 and J is TRBJ2-1; 10 nucleotides agree with TRBD2. V gave up 6 bases and J gave up 6 bases; unmatched junction bases: 11. There are 16 residues in the CDR3. In germline, CDR1 is MNHEY, CDR2 SMNVEV (reference sequence). The CDR3 bases are TGTGCCAGCAGCCAGATACTAGCGGGGCGATCCAATGAGCAGTTCTTC. It is translated as CASSQILAGRSNEQFF.

This clone has just one count. The J gene is TRBJ1-2, the V gene TRBV2; D possibly corresponds to TRBD1 (6 bases). Germline CDR1 and CDR2: SNHLY and FYNNEI. V lost 5 bases and J lost 4, with 8 bases in between. The CDR3 sequence is 12 residues long. The CDR3 is CASSKDSYGYTF. In nucleotides, the CDR3 is TGTGCCAGCAGTAAGGACAGCTATGGCTACACCTTC.

The chain carries TRBV19 and TRBJ2-1, with a tentative D call TRBD2 (5 bases). Trimming took 3 bases from V and 6 from J, leaving 9 bases between them. CDR1 and CDR2 from the germline V gene are LNHDA and SQIVND (reference sequence). The CDR3 is made up of 13 amino acids. The CDR3, as DNA: TGTGCCAGTAGTATTAGCGACGGCAATGAGCAGTTCTTC. It is translated as CASSISDGNEQFF.

V and J are TRBV28 and TRBJ2-2; D not resolved. CDR1 is MDHEN and CDR2 is SYDVKM in the germline V gene. This CDR3 is 12 amino acids long. Trimming shortened V by 6 bases and J by 6 bases, and 8 bases separated the two germline ends. Here the CDR3 reads CASSQVAGELFF. DNA for the CDR3: TGTGCCAGCAGCCAGGTAGCCGGGGAGCTGTTTTTT.

The chain links TRBV27 to TRBJ2-7; TRBD1 might be the D (6 bases). CDR1 and CDR2 (germline): MNHEY, SMNVEV (reference sequence). The ends were cut back, 0 bases at V and 2 bases at J, with 11 bases in the middle. The CDR3 is 15 amino acids. Written as DNA, the CDR3 is TGTGCCAGCAGTTTATCTTCCGGGGACACCTACGAGCAGTACTTC. This sequence encodes CASSLSSGDTYEQYF.

This clone was found once. The rearrangement links TRBV5-1 to TRBJ2-1; the match to TRBD1 covers 9 bases. V lost 3 bases, J lost 8 bases, and 9 bases stayed unmatched. Germline V gene sequence: CDR1 SGHRS, CDR2 YFSETQ. The CDR3 totals 15 residues. This chain's CDR3 is CASSSSGQGLDEQFF. CDR3 in DNA: TGCGCCAGCAGCTCCTCGGGACAGGGTTTGGATGAGCAGTTCTTC.

The rearrangement joins TRBV5-6 to TRBJ1-1; 9 nucleotides match TRBD1. The germline CDR1 and CDR2 sequences are SGHDT and YYEEEE. V was clipped by 5 bases and J by 1 base; unmatched bases: 18. The CDR3 covers 19 residues. CDR3 in DNA: TGTGCCAGCAGTCCGTGGACAGGGGACTACGCCGGATCGAACACTGAAGCTTTCTTT. Its protein product is CASSPWTGDYAGSNTEAFF.

V and J are TRBV19 and TRBJ2-3; 8 nucleotides agree with TRBD2. This CDR3 contains 16 residues. CDR1 LNHDA and CDR2 SQIVND come from the germline V gene (reference sequence). With V trimmed by 1 base and J by 6 bases, 9 bases remained unmatched. CDR3 protein: CASSIGTSLRPDTQYF. For the CDR3, the DNA is TGTGCCAGTAGTATAGGGACTAGCCTTCGCCCGGATACGCAGTATTTT.

In its sample, this clone was seen once. The chain combines TRBV12-3 or TRBV12-4 with TRBJ2-7; D is undetermined. The CDR3 length is 12 residues. Trimming removed 8 bases at V and 2 bases at J, with 10 bases between. The CDR3 coding sequence is TGTGCCAGCGGCGACGGACCCTACGAGCAGTACTTC. Its translation: CASGDGPYEQYF.

The V and J genes are TRBV10-3 and TRBJ2-5, with TRBD2 as a possible D gene (5 bases). The CDR3 extends over 19 amino acids. V was pared by 0 bases and J by 2 bases, with 22 bases between. Germline CDR1 reads ENHRY; CDR2 reads SYGVKD. The CDR3 sequence is CAISESGRPIVGEQETQYF. CDR3 sequence (DNA): TGTGCCATCAGTGAGTCGGGCCGACCGATTGTGGGAGAACAAGAGACCCAGTACTTC.

The chain carries TRBV30 and TRBJ1-6; D gene unclear. Germline CDR1 GTSNPN, CDR2 SVGIG (reference sequence). V was cut by 7 bases and J by 7 bases, with 14 bases left in between. The CDR3 runs to 13 residues. The CDR3: CASAMIGNSPLHF. CDR3 in DNA: TGTGCCTCCGCGATGATTGGCAATTCACCCCTCCACTTT.